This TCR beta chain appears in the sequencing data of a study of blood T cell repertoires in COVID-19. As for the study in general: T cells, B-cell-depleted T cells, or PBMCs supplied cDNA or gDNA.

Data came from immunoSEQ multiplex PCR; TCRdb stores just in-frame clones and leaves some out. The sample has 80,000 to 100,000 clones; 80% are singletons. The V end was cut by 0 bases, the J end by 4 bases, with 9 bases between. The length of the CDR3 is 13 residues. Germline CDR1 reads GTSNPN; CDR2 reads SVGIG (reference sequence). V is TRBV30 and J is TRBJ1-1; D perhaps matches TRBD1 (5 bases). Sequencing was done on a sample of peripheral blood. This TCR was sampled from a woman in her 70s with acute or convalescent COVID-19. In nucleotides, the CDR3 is TGTGCCTGGAGTGTAGGGGAAGGCACTGAAGCTTTCTTT. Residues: CAWSVGEGTEAFF.